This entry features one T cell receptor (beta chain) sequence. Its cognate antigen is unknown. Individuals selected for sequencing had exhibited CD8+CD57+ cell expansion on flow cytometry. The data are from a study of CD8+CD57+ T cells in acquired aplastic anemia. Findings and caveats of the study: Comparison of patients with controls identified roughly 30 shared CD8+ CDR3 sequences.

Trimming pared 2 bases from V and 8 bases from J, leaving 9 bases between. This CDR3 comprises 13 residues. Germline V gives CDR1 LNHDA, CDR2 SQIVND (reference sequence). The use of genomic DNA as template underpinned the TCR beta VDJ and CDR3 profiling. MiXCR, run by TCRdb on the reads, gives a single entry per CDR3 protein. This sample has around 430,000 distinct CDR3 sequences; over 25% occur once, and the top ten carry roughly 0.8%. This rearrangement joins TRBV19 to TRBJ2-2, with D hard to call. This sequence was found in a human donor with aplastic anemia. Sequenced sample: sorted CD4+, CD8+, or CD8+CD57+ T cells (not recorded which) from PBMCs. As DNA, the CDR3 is TGTGCCAGTAGTATAAGCGACAAGGGGGAGCTGTTTTTT. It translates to CASSISDKGELFF.